This TCR beta chain was captured by sequencing in a study of vaccination effects on CD4 cells after COVID-19. Looking at the study overall: Post-vaccine samples followed the second dose by a median of 72 days.

After expansion with viral peptide pools in the ViraFEST assay, antigen-specific CD4+ T cells were sequenced. When less than 13 days of culture had elapsed, CD4+ T cells were isolated. Participants got two doses of BNT162b2 or mRNA-1273 vaccine. The repertoire was sequenced with immunoSEQ multiplex PCR; TCRdb's copy has only in-frame clones and lacks some. The sample records about 66,000 clones, roughly 76% being singletons. As to this clone: Its target is not known.

The CDR3 is 14 residues long. CDR1 and CDR2 from the germline V gene are SGHTA and FQGNSA. V dropped 7 bases and J dropped 6 bases, with 18 bases sitting between them. This clonotype was obtained from a human donor who received a COVID-19 vaccine. The V gene is TRBV7-2, the J gene TRBJ1-1; no definite D call. The starting material was CD4+ T cells from PBMCs cultured with HCoV-OC43 spike peptides, obtained after COVID-19 vaccination. Subset meaning: HCoV-OC43 spike overlapping peptide pool stimulation. In DNA form, the CDR3 reads TGTGCCAGCAACCCCCGGACTTCCTCCCCTGAAGCTTTCTTT. Protein product: CASNPRTSSPEAFF. The full variable domain, its missing parts supplied by reference TRBV7-2 and TRBJ1-1, is GAGVSQSPSNKVTEKGKDVELRCDPISGHTALYWYRQSLGQGLEFLIYFQGNSAPDKSGLPSDRFSAERTGGSVSTLTIQRTQQEDSAVYLCASNPRTSSPEAFFGQGTRLTVV.